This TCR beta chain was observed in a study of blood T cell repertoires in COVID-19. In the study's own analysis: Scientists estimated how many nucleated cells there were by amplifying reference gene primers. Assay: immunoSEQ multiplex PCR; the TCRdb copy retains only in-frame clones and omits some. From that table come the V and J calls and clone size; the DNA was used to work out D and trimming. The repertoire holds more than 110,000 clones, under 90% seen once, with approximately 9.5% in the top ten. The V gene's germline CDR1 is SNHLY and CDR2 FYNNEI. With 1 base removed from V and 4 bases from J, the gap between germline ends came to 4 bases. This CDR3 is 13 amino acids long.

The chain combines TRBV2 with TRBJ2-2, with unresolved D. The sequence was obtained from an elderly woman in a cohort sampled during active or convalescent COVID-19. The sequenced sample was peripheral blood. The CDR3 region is CASSEGITGELFF. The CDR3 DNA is TGTGCCAGCAGTGAAGGTATCACCGGGGAGCTGTTTTTT.